The 21 T cell receptor beta chains below were found in one sample sequenced in a study of blood T cell repertoires in COVID-19. Some clones are missing from TCRdb's copy, which holds only in-frame ones; the method was immunoSEQ multiplex PCR. The table has fewer than 35,000 clones, around 85% seen once. Sequencing was carried out using peripheral blood. Receptor source: a man aged 80 or over with active COVID-19.

DNA for the CDR3: TGTGCCAGCAGCGCAGAGGGGGACGGCTACACCTTC. Amino acid sequence: CASSAEGDGYTF. The V and J genes are TRBV11-2 and TRBJ1-2, with D possibly TRBD1 on 6 matching bases. The CDR3 is 12 amino acids. Trimming removed 5 bases from V and 8 bases from J, with 12 bases in between. Per germline, CDR1 SGHAT and CDR2 FQNNGV.

The chain recombines TRBV6-6 with TRBJ1-1, with D uncertain. This CDR3 contains 14 residues. V was cut by 5 bases and J by 1 base, with 11 bases left in between. Germline V gene data show CDR1 as MNHNY and CDR2 as SVGAGI (reference sequence). In nucleotides, the CDR3 is TGTGCCAGCAGTATCATTACACAGAACACTGAAGCTTTCTTT. Encoded protein: CASSIITQNTEAFF.

The chain employs TRBV28 and TRBJ2-5; a possible D gene is TRBD1 (5 bases). V lost 5 bases and J 7 bases, leaving 17 bases between the germline ends. CDR3 length equals 14 residues. Per the germline V gene, CDR1 is MDHEN and CDR2 is SYDVKM. The CDR3, as DNA: TGTGCCAGCAGTCCCCGACAGTCCCCCTGGACCCAGTACTTC. Residues: CASSPRQSPWTQYF.

The chain is built from TRBV29-1 and TRBJ1-2, with 10 bases lining up with TRBD1. From germline, CDR1 is SQVTM and CDR2 ANQGSEA. The CDR3 totals 13 residues. J was trimmed by 8 bases and V by 7 bases; bases with no gene match: 10. The chain's CDR3 is CSALRQGAGGYTF. CDR3 DNA: TGCAGCGCTCTCCGACAGGGGGCGGGGGGCTACACCTTC.

The chain employs TRBV27 and TRBJ2-1; 11 nucleotides line up with TRBD2. The V gene end was trimmed by 5 bases and the J gene end by 0 bases; junction bases not matched to a gene: 6. Per the germline V gene, CDR1 is MNHEY and CDR2 is SMNVEV (reference sequence). The CDR3 sequence is 17 residues long. CDR3 residues: CASSIGLAGISYNEQFF. In DNA form, the CDR3 reads TGTGCCAGCAGTATAGGACTAGCGGGTATCTCCTACAATGAGCAGTTCTTC.

J is TRBJ1-3 and V is TRBV7-8, with D possibly matching TRBD1 (6 bases). Germline V gene sequence: CDR1 SGHVS, CDR2 FQNEAQ. The CDR3 is made up of 15 amino acids. The V and J ends lost 0 bases and 4 bases respectively, with 10 bases between them. The CDR3 sequence: CASSLADGQGNTIYF. The CDR3 DNA reads as TGTGCCAGCAGCTTAGCGGACGGACAGGGAAACACCATATATTTT.

This rearrangement joins TRBV15 to TRBJ2-1; D may be TRBD1 (6 bases). The CDR3 loop spans 15 amino acids. V dropped 2 bases and J dropped 4 bases, with 12 bases sitting between them. From germline, CDR1 is LNHNV and CDR2 YYDKDF (reference sequence). CDR3 in amino acids: CATSRLPDSYNEQFF. In DNA, the CDR3 is TGTGCCACCAGCAGATTACCGGACAGTTACAATGAGCAGTTCTTC. The full variable domain, rest sourced from reference TRBV15 and TRBJ2-1, is DAMVIQNPRYQVTQFGKPVTLSCSQTLNHNVMYWYQQKSSQAPKLLFHYYDKDFNNEADTPDNFQSRRPNTSFCFLDIRSPGLGDTAMYLCATSRLPDSYNEQFFGPGTRLTVL.

The chain recombines TRBV27 with TRBJ2-7; 8 bases agree with TRBD1. J was trimmed by 3 bases and V by 6 bases; bases with no gene match: 19. The CDR3 has 18 residues. Germline lookup yields CDR1 MNHEY and CDR2 SMNVEV (reference sequence). The CDR3 sequence: CASSLTGYRTGFLYEQYF. The CDR3 DNA sequence: TGTGCCAGCAGCTTAACGGGTTACCGGACAGGGTTTCTCTACGAGCAGTACTTC.

The V and J genes are TRBV7-2 and TRBJ2-5, with D perhaps matching TRBD1 (5 bases). The CDR3 has 15 residues. Trimming cost V 4 bases and J 7 bases, with 19 bases left between them. CDR1 and CDR2 from the germline V gene are SGHTA and FQGNSA. The CDR3 coding sequence is TGTGCCAGCAGCTCCTCCCCCCAAGGGGTGGGGACCCAGTACTTC. Amino acid sequence: CASSSSPQGVGTQYF.

This clone was seen more than once but under ten times. The rearrangement links TRBV9 to TRBJ1-3; 7 nucleotides align to TRBD1. V was pared by 4 bases and J by 4 bases, with 11 bases of the junction left unmatched. The germline CDR1 and CDR2 sequences are SGDLS and YYNGEE. This CDR3 spans 16 amino acids. The CDR3 DNA reads as TGTGCCAGCAGCCCTCAGGGGGTCTCCCCGGGAAACACCATATATTTT. Translation: CASSPQGVSPGNTIYF.

This clone is a singleton in its sample. The chain recombines TRBV6-5 with TRBJ1-2; D is possibly TRBD1 (6 bases). This CDR3 has 14 amino acids. The V end lost 7 bases, the J end lost 7 bases, and 19 bases lay between the germline ends. Germline CDR1 is MNHEY and CDR2 is SVGAGI. The CDR3 DNA is TGTGCCAGCAAACCGGACAGCTTAAAGGGTGGCTACACCTTC. Amino acid sequence: CASKPDSLKGGYTF.

This clone was detected once. The V call is TRBV18, the J call TRBJ1-2; TRBD1 agrees at 9 bases. V gave up 3 bases and J gave up 8 bases; unmatched junction bases: 4. The CDR3 contains 13 residues. Per the germline V gene, CDR1 is KGHSH and CDR2 is LQKENI. The CDR3 sequence: CASSPRTGDGYTF. The CDR3 DNA follows: TGTGCCAGCTCACCTCGGACAGGGGACGGCTACACCTTC.

In DNA form, the CDR3 reads TGTGCCAGCAGACTACTACAGGGAGCCGGGGAGCTGTTTTTT. It codes for CASRLLQGAGELFF. The chain links TRBV2 to TRBJ2-2; a possible D gene is TRBD1 (6 bases). CDR1 and CDR2 from the germline V gene are SNHLY and FYNNEI. There are 14 residues in the CDR3. V lost 6 bases to trimming and J lost 6 bases, with 14 bases between them. The full variable domain, its missing parts supplied by reference TRBV2 and TRBJ2-2, is EPEVTQTPSHQVTQMGQEVILRCVPISNHLYFYWYRQILGQKVEFLVSFYNNEISEKSEIFDDQFSVERPDGSNFTLKIRSTKLEDSAMYFCASRLLQGAGELFFGEGSRLTVL.

The chain couples TRBV7-7 to TRBJ2-3, with 7 positions matching TRBD1. Trimming cost V 3 bases and J 0 bases; bases outside gene matches: 3. The CDR3 has 15 amino acids. From germline, CDR1 is SSHAT and CDR2 FNYEAQ (reference sequence). Here the CDR3 reads CASSLGTASTDTQYF. The CDR3 coding sequence is TGTGCCAGCAGCTTGGGGACAGCTAGCACAGATACGCAGTATTTT.

The chain employs TRBV5-1 and TRBJ1-2; 11 bases fit TRBD1. The CDR3 is 13 amino acids. CDR1 and CDR2 (germline): SGHRS, YFSETQ. The V and J ends lost 5 bases and 6 bases, in that order; junction bases with no gene match: 3. DNA for the CDR3: TGCGCCAGCAGACCGGGACAGGGGGATGGCTACACCTTC. It yields the protein CASRPGQGDGYTF.

The genes are TRBV7-2 and TRBJ2-1; D call uncertain. With 0 bases removed from V and 9 bases from J, the gap between germline ends came to 9 bases. Germline V gene data show CDR1 as SGHTA and CDR2 as FQGNSA. This CDR3 is built from 13 residues. This CDR3 is CASSLAISGEQFF. The CDR3 DNA is TGTGCCAGCAGCTTAGCAATCTCGGGTGAGCAGTTCTTC.

CDR3 region: CASSVALQGTEAFF. The CDR3 DNA is TGTGCCAGCAGCGTAGCTCTACAGGGGACTGAAGCTTTCTTT. The chain links TRBV9 to TRBJ1-1, with 7 bases aligning to TRBD1. The J segment lost 5 bases and the V segment lost 0 bases, leaving 4 bases of the junction unmatched. Germline values: CDR1 SGDLS, CDR2 YYNGEE. The CDR3 has 14 amino acids.

The gene calls are TRBV6-4 and TRBJ1-1; possibly TRBD1 for D (6 bases). This CDR3 contains 19 residues. The germline gives CDR1 MRHNA, CDR2 SNTAGT. V was pared by 8 bases and J by 5 bases, with 33 bases between. CDR3 region: CASPNGPLGQILVFTEAFF. In DNA, the CDR3 is TGTGCCAGCCCCAATGGACCCCTCGGACAGATTTTAGTATTTACTGAAGCTTTCTTT.

CDR3 in DNA: TGTGCCATCAGTGCAGAACAGGGGAAGGGAATGAACACTGAAGCTTTCTTT. The encoded protein is CAISAEQGKGMNTEAFF. This rearrangement joins TRBV10-3 to TRBJ1-1, with 7 bases identical to TRBD1. The V gene's germline CDR1 is ENHRY and CDR2 SYGVKD. The CDR3 spans 17 residues. J gave up 0 bases and V 4 bases, and 11 bases lay outside the gene matches.

This clone came up a few times. The rearrangement joins TRBV12-3 or TRBV12-4 to TRBJ1-1, with a possible D match to TRBD1 (6 bases). The CDR3 loop spans 13 amino acids. Trimming pared 5 bases from V and 3 bases from J, leaving 10 bases between. The CDR3 here is CASSMDRYTEAFF. The CDR3 nucleotides read TGTGCCAGCAGTATGGACAGATACACTGAAGCTTTCTTT.

The chain is built from TRBV7-3 and TRBJ2-7, with D possibly TRBD1 on 5 matching bases. The CDR3 has 16 residues. The V and J ends lost 5 bases and 2 bases respectively, with 19 bases between them. Germline CDR1 reads SGHTA; CDR2 reads FQGTGA. The CDR3 DNA sequence: TGTGCCAGCAGCCTCAACCAATGGGGCTTAACCTACGAGCAGTACTTC. Residues: CASSLNQWGLTYEQYF.